Following are 25 T cell receptor beta chains from one sample sequenced in a study of radiotherapy plus CTLA-4 blockade in lung cancer. Method: immunoSEQ multiplex PCR; TCRdb's copy keeps in-frame clones and lacks some. Of around 95,000 clones listed, 83% are singletons. The specimen comprised peripheral blood, sampled from a patient treated with radiotherapy plus ipilimumab. Source of these receptors: a human donor with non-small cell lung cancer who had stable disease on radiotherapy plus ipilimumab.

This clone was observed once. V gene TRBV13 combines with J gene TRBJ1-5, with 9 bases that match TRBD1. CDR1 and CDR2 from the germline V gene are PRHDT and FYEKMQ (reference sequence). This CDR3 spans 15 amino acids. The V gene end was trimmed by 3 bases and the J gene end by 4 bases; junction bases not matched to a gene: 4. This CDR3 reads CASSLRDRVNQPQHF. CDR3 nucleotide sequence: TGTGCCAGCAGCTTGAGGGACAGGGTGAATCAGCCCCAGCATTTT. Full variable domain (outside the CDR3, taken from reference TRBV13 and TRBJ1-5): AAGVIQSPRHLIKEKRETATLKCYPIPRHDTVYWYQQGPGQDPQFLISFYEKMQSDKGSIPDRFSAQQFSDYHSELNMSSLELGDSALYFCASSLRDRVNQPQHFGDGTRLSIL.

The rearrangement joins TRBV27 to TRBJ2-2, with 7 bases that match TRBD1. V was clipped by 0 bases and J by 4 bases; unmatched bases: 2. The CDR3 consists of 15 residues. Germline V gene data show CDR1 as MNHEY and CDR2 as SMNVEV (reference sequence). The CDR3, as DNA: TGTGCCAGCAGTTTATCGCCAGGGGGCACCGGGGAGCTGTTTTTT. Translating it yields CASSLSPGGTGELFF.

The rearrangement uses TRBV19 and TRBJ1-6; no clear D gene. The CDR3 covers 16 residues. The germline gives CDR1 LNHDA, CDR2 SQIVND (reference sequence). The germline V and J ends were trimmed by 0 bases and 10 bases, with 16 bases remaining between them. CDR3 amino acids: CASSIDGQAPWSPLHF. CDR3 nucleotide sequence: TGTGCCAGTAGTATAGATGGGCAGGCCCCATGGTCACCCCTCCACTTT.

This chain uses TRBV2 with TRBJ1-3, with D unresolved. This CDR3 contains 13 residues. V shed 3 bases and J shed 7 bases, with 10 bases lying between them. Per the germline V gene, CDR1 is SNHLY and CDR2 is FYNNEI. The CDR3 DNA is TGTGCCAGCAGTGACCGGAAAGGCAACACCATATATTTT. Amino acids: CASSDRKGNTIYF. Together with reference TRBV2 and TRBJ1-3, the CDR3 gives the full variable domain: EPEVTQTPSHQVTQMGQEVILRCVPISNHLYFYWYRQILGQKVEFLVSFYNNEISEKSEIFDDQFSVERPDGSNFTLKIRSTKLEDSAMYFCASSDRKGNTIYFGEGSWLTVV.

About this clone itself: The sample holds other DNA sequences that translate to the same CDR3. The V and J genes are TRBV9 and TRBJ2-1, with D possibly matching TRBD1 (6 bases). V was clipped by 1 base and J by 7 bases, with 6 bases between them. This CDR3 contains 12 residues. The germline CDR1 and CDR2 sequences are SGDLS and YYNGEE. CDR3 DNA: TGTGCCAGCAGCGTACAGGGGAATGAGCAGTTCTTC. Translating it yields CASSVQGNEQFF.

The chain joins TRBV14 to TRBJ2-2; D remains unclear. CDR1 and CDR2 (germline): SGHDN, FVKESK. This CDR3 region has 13 residues. Trimming took 2 bases from V and 7 from J, leaving 8 bases between them. CDR3 DNA sequence: TGTGCCAGCAGCCAAAGAGGCGTCGGGGAGCTGTTTTTT. The encoded protein is CASSQRGVGELFF.

The chain employs TRBV29-1 and TRBJ1-3, with D perhaps TRBD1 (5 bases). Trimming shortened V by 3 bases and J by 2 bases, and 8 bases separated the two germline ends. Germline V CDR1 and CDR2: SQVTM, ANQGSEA. The CDR3 sequence is 13 residues long. CDR3 nucleotides: TGCAGCGTTGATACGGGGGCTGGAAACACCATATATTTT. Encoded protein: CSVDTGAGNTIYF.

V gene TRBV2 combines with J gene TRBJ2-1; 8 bases line up with TRBD2. Looked up from germline, CDR1 is SNHLY and CDR2 is FYNNEI. The CDR3 contains 14 residues. Germline trimming cut 8 bases from V and 2 bases from J; bases unmatched to any gene: 5. DNA of the CDR3: TGTGCCAGCTTAGCGGGAAGGGCCTACAATGAGCAGTTCTTC. Translating it yields CASLAGRAYNEQFF.

The V call is TRBV28, the J call TRBJ2-4; 7 bases are a match to TRBD1. This CDR3 contains 17 residues. In germline, CDR1 is MDHEN, CDR2 SYDVKM. Losses at the gene ends were 5 bases for V and 1 base for J; bases not matched to a gene: 11. CDR3 sequence reads: CASSEPQGFAAKNIQYF. CDR3 nucleotide sequence: TGTGCCAGCAGTGAGCCACAGGGGTTCGCTGCCAAAAACATTCAGTACTTC.

This clone came up a few times. The rearrangement uses TRBV19 and TRBJ2-1; TRBD1 might be the D (7 bases). This CDR3 has 15 residues. Per germline, CDR1 LNHDA and CDR2 SQIVND (reference sequence). Trimming shortened V by 5 bases and J by 3 bases, and 14 bases separated the two germline ends. CDR3: CASSDSGGLYNEQFF. The CDR3 DNA reads as TGTGCCAGTAGTGACTCAGGGGGACTCTACAATGAGCAGTTCTTC.

V gene TRBV5-1 combines with J gene TRBJ1-4; D may be TRBD1 (6 bases). V shed 3 bases and J shed 7 bases, with 16 bases lying between them. CDR1 and CDR2 from the germline V gene are SGHRS and YFSETQ. The CDR3 has 15 amino acids. The CDR3 reads CASSSTTGDIEKLFF. Written as DNA, the CDR3 is TGCGCCAGCAGCTCGACGACAGGAGATATTGAAAAACTGTTTTTT.

The genes are TRBV30 and TRBJ2-5, with a possible D match to TRBD1 (6 bases). The CDR3 has 13 residues. Trimming removed 8 bases at V and 2 bases at J, with 15 bases between. From germline, CDR1 is GTSNPN and CDR2 SVGIG (reference sequence). CDR3 bases: TGTGCCCGCCACTCGCAGGGGCAAGAGACCCAGTACTTC. Protein sequence: CARHSQGQETQYF.

This clone appeared a single time. Other DNA variants within this sample encode the same CDR3. V and J are TRBV7-9 and TRBJ2-7; D is unclear. Trimming took 4 bases from V and 2 from J, leaving 3 bases between them. Germline assignment: CDR1 SEHNR and CDR2 FQNEAQ (reference sequence). CDR3 length equals 11 residues. CDR3 in DNA: TGTGCCAGCAGCTCAGCCTACGAGCAGTACTTC. Its protein is CASSSAYEQYF. Full variable domain (missing parts from reference TRBV7-9 and TRBJ2-7): DTGVSQNPRHKITKRGQNVTFRCDPISEHNRLYWYRQTLGQGPEFLTYFQNEAQLEKSRLLSDRFSAERPKGSFSTLEIQRTEQGDSAMYLCASSSAYEQYFGPGTRLTVT.

The chain couples TRBV11-2 to TRBJ1-1; unclear D gene. The germline gives CDR1 SGHAT, CDR2 FQNNGV. Trimming cost V 4 bases and J 3 bases, with 12 bases left between them. The CDR3 consists of 14 residues. The CDR3 bases are TGTGCCAGCAGCTACGACTTCCCGGACACTGAAGCTTTCTTT. Amino acids: CASSYDFPDTEAFF.

CDR3 loop: CASSLEGQSAYEQYF. CDR3 coding DNA: TGTGCCAGCAGCTTAGAAGGACAGTCGGCTTACGAGCAGTACTTC. The J gene is TRBJ2-7, the V gene TRBV11-1; a weak D match, TRBD1 (6 bases). The ends were cut back, 1 base at V and 4 bases at J, with 14 bases in the middle. Per the germline V gene, CDR1 is SGHAT and CDR2 is FQDESV (reference sequence). The CDR3 is 15 amino acids.

The V gene is TRBV6-5, the J gene TRBJ2-7; no definite D call. Trimming cost V 7 bases and J 4 bases, with 14 bases left between them. This CDR3 spans 13 amino acids. In germline, CDR1 is MNHEY, CDR2 SVGAGI. The CDR3 reads CASIGLAGYEQYF. DNA of the CDR3: TGTGCCAGCATCGGTTTAGCAGGTTACGAGCAGTACTTC.

The V call is TRBV27, the J call TRBJ1-5, with D uncertain. Trimming pared 3 bases from V and 6 bases from J, leaving 6 bases between. Germline values: CDR1 MNHEY, CDR2 SMNVEV (reference sequence). This CDR3 has 12 amino acids. DNA for the CDR3: TGTGCCAGCAGTTTTCCCGGTCAGCCCCAGCATTTT. This encodes CASSFPGQPQHF.

The V and J genes are TRBV5-1 and TRBJ1-1, with 7 bases lining up with TRBD1. The CDR3 is 16 residues long. Unmatched junction bases numbered 12, after V lost 4 bases and J lost 3 bases. Looked up from germline, CDR1 is SGHRS and CDR2 is YFSETQ. DNA for the CDR3: TGCGCCAGCAGCCCGAGCCGGGACAGAATCGACACTGAAGCTTTCTTT. Its protein product is CASSPSRDRIDTEAFF.

The chain recombines TRBV9 with TRBJ2-7; D perhaps matches TRBD2 (6 bases). Germline CDR1 reads SGDLS; CDR2 reads YYNGEE. The V end lost 4 bases, the J end lost 0 bases, and 11 bases lay between the germline ends. CDR3 size: 14 residues. CDR3 residues: CASSSSGSSYEQYF. As DNA, the CDR3 is TGTGCCAGCAGCTCCTCCGGGAGCTCCTACGAGCAGTACTTC.

The V and J genes are TRBV11-3 and TRBJ1-2; perhaps TRBD1 as D (6 bases). CDR1 and CDR2 (germline): SGHNT, YENEEA. V was pared by 11 bases and J by 0 bases, with 13 bases between. The CDR3 length is 13 residues. The CDR3 sequence: CAGYRASNYGYTF. CDR3 coding DNA: TGTGCCGGATACAGGGCATCTAACTATGGCTACACCTTC.

The rearrangement uses TRBV6-1 and TRBJ2-2; D uncertain. Trimming cost V 4 bases and J 6 bases, with 6 bases left between them. CDR1 MNHNS and CDR2 SASEGT come from the germline V gene. The CDR3 contains 12 residues. Here the CDR3 DNA reads TGTGCCAGCAGTGGGGGTCCCGGGGAGCTGTTTTTT. Translation: CASSGGPGELFF.

The chain is built from TRBV5-6 and TRBJ1-2; no clear D. V was clipped by 0 bases and J by 8 bases, with 11 bases between them. CDR3 length: 13 amino acids. Germline V gene lookup returns CDR1 SGHDT and CDR2 YYEEEE. CDR3 nucleotides: TGTGCCAGCAGCTTGGGAGTTGGAGGAGGCTACACCTTC. Translation gives CASSLGVGGGYTF. The full variable domain, with the rest looked up from reference TRBV5-6 and TRBJ1-2, is DAGVTQSPTHLIKTRGQQVTLRCSPKSGHDTVSWYQQALGQGPQFIFQYYEEEERQRGNFPDRFSGHQFPNYSSELNVNALLLGDSALYLCASSLGVGGGYTFGSGTRLTVV.

The chain's CDR3 is CASSSGAKFF. In nucleotides, the CDR3 is TGTGCCAGCAGCTCAGGGGCGAAGTTCTTC. The chain is built from TRBV7-2 and TRBJ2-1; a possible D gene is TRBD1 (6 bases). The V end lost 4 bases, the J end lost 14 bases, and 9 bases lay between the germline ends. Germline V gives CDR1 SGHTA, CDR2 FQGNSA. The CDR3 loop spans 10 amino acids.

This clone has just a few counts. The chain is built from TRBV19 and TRBJ1-5, with D unclear. Trimming took off 6 bases at V and 3 bases at J, with 15 bases between the two ends. This CDR3 comprises 15 residues. In germline, CDR1 is LNHDA, CDR2 SQIVND (reference sequence). DNA for the CDR3: TGTGCCAGTAGGACCCACAGTTCTTACAATCAGCCCCAGCATTTT. Amino acids: CASRTHSSYNQPQHF. Complete variable domain (other parts from reference TRBV19 and TRBJ1-5): DGGITQSPKYLFRKEGQNVTLSCEQNLNHDAMYWYRQDPGQGLRLIYYSQIVNDFQKGDIAEGYSVSREKKESFPLTVTSAQKNPTAFYLCASRTHSSYNQPQHFGDGTRLSIL.

This chain links TRBV6-5 with TRBJ1-5, with D perhaps TRBD1 (6 bases). Germline V gene sequence: CDR1 MNHEY, CDR2 SVGAGI. The length of the CDR3 is 15 residues. Trimming took 2 bases from V and 3 from J, leaving 11 bases between them. CDR3 sequence: CASSYQGHPNQPQHF. The CDR3 coding sequence is TGTGCCAGCAGTTACCAGGGACATCCCAATCAGCCCCAGCATTTT.